These 14 T cell receptor beta chains share one sample of origin, sequenced in a study of T cell repertoires in cytomegalovirus infection. TCRdb reprocessed the reads with MiXCR, giving one entry per CDR3 protein. The table lists 550,000 to 700,000 distinct CDR3 sequences, roughly 42% of them singletons. No antigen has been identified for these receptors. Sequenced material: cultured PBMCs, taken from culture after CMV antigen stimulation. The receptors derive from a human donor in good health (CMV status not recorded). Some clones in this sample may be carry-over from other donors' samples.

This chain joins TRBV6-2 or TRBV6-3 and TRBJ2-3; D remains unclear. Germline V gene lookup returns CDR1 MNHEY and CDR2 SVGEGT. Trimming removed 11 bases at V and 3 bases at J, with 15 bases between. The CDR3 consists of 13 residues. CDR3 nucleotide sequence: TGTGCCGGCCGTGGATCGTCGACAGATACGCAGTATTTT. Translated, it gives CAGRGSSTDTQYF.

Only a few counts were recorded for this clonotype. V and J are TRBV7-9 and TRBJ1-2; 8 positions agree with TRBD1. Germline V lookup: CDR1 SEHNR, CDR2 FQNEAQ (reference sequence). The CDR3 is made up of 14 amino acids. V gave up 5 bases and J gave up 8 bases; unmatched junction bases: 10. Written as DNA, the CDR3 is TGTGCCAGCAGCCCACCCGTGGCAGGGGGCGGCTACACCTTC. Residues: CASSPPVAGGGYTF.

The J gene is TRBJ1-5, the V gene TRBV7-4, with 7 bases that match TRBD1. The V and J ends lost 5 bases and 4 bases, in that order; junction bases with no gene match: 8. The germline gives CDR1 SGHVT, CDR2 SQSDAQ. CDR3 length: 15 amino acids. CDR3 in amino acids: CASSPPSGGNQPQHF. In nucleotides, the CDR3 is TGTGCCAGCAGCCCGCCGTCAGGGGGGAATCAGCCCCAGCATTTT.

The chain has TRBV12-3 or TRBV12-4 and TRBJ2-1; 11 bases match TRBD2. Losses at the gene ends were 7 bases for V and 0 bases for J; bases not matched to a gene: 11. There are 18 residues in the CDR3. This CDR3 reads CASTQILAGGSSYNEQFF. CDR3 DNA sequence: TGTGCCAGCACCCAGATTCTAGCGGGGGGCAGCTCCTACAATGAGCAGTTCTTC.

The chain employs TRBV7-8 and TRBJ2-4; 8 nucleotides align to TRBD2. Trimming removed 3 bases from V and 1 base from J; junction bases left unmatched: 2. Germline lookup yields CDR1 SGHVS and CDR2 FQNEAQ. The CDR3 is made up of 15 amino acids. Here the CDR3 reads CASSFRGGAKNIQYF. The DNA of the CDR3 is TGTGCCAGCAGCTTCCGGGGGGGCGCCAAAAACATTCAGTACTTC.

The chain joins TRBV19 to TRBJ1-1; D gene uncertain. The CDR3 runs to 13 residues. Per the germline V gene, CDR1 is LNHDA and CDR2 is SQIVND (reference sequence). The germline V and J ends were trimmed by 7 bases and 4 bases, with 13 bases remaining between them. CDR3 DNA sequence: TGTGCCAGTATCGGTTGGGGTGCCACTGAAGCTTTCTTT. Encoded protein: CASIGWGATEAFF.

The V gene is TRBV4-1, the J gene TRBJ2-1; 7 bases align to TRBD1. The CDR3 covers 12 residues. Germline-derived CDR1 and CDR2 are MGHRA and YSYEKL. J lost 9 bases, V lost 4 bases, and 3 bases had no gene match. In DNA, the CDR3 is TGCGCCAGCAGCCCCACAGGGGTTGAGCAGTTCTTC. This codes for CASSPTGVEQFF.

The rearrangement joins TRBV20-1 to TRBJ2-3; TRBD2 aligns across 9 bases. Germline loops: CDR1 DFQATT, CDR2 SNEGSKA (reference sequence). The CDR3 totals 15 residues. Trimming cost V 0 bases and J 4 bases; bases outside gene matches: 5. The CDR3 coding sequence is TGCAGTGCTAGAGATTGGCTAGCGGGGCCAGATACGCAGTATTTT. Encoded protein: CSARDWLAGPDTQYF.

In its sample, this clonotype was seen once. The genes are TRBV6-2 or TRBV6-3 and TRBJ2-1; possible D gene TRBD2, 6 bases. Per the germline V gene, CDR1 is MNHEY and CDR2 is SVGEGT. The CDR3 is 13 residues long. Trimming took 0 bases from V and 15 from J, leaving 15 bases between them. This CDR3 is CASSYSKWDLRFF. DNA of the CDR3: TGTGCCAGCAGTTACTCGAAGTGGGACTTGCGGTTCTTC.

This clonotype is a singleton in its sample. The chain links TRBV4-3 to TRBJ2-1; 7 nucleotides agree with TRBD2. CDR3 size: 16 residues. Germline V gene lookup returns CDR1 LGHNA and CDR2 YSLEER. V was clipped by 1 base and J by 6 bases; unmatched bases: 9. The DNA for the CDR3 is TGCGCCAGCAGCCAAGGGCCGGCGGGAGACGGCAATGAGCAGTTCTTC. Encoded protein: CASSQGPAGDGNEQFF.

This clonotype was counted between two and nine times. The V and J genes are TRBV28 and TRBJ1-2; D unclear. The CDR3 runs to 11 residues. Trimming took off 10 bases at V and 4 bases at J, with 10 bases between the two ends. Germline CDR1 and CDR2: MDHEN and SYDVKM. As DNA, the CDR3 is TGTGCCACCGGACCGGTCTATGGCTACACCTTC. Translated, it gives CATGPVYGYTF.

This chain uses TRBV7-6 with TRBJ2-2; D not resolved. Germline V gene lookup returns CDR1 SGHVS and CDR2 FNYEAQ. Deletions cut 1 base from V and 8 bases from J, with 8 bases between. The CDR3 is 13 residues long. CDR3 protein: CASSLVDFGELFF. The CDR3 DNA sequence: TGTGCCAGCAGCTTAGTAGATTTTGGGGAGCTGTTTTTT.

This chain connects TRBV12-3 or TRBV12-4 to TRBJ2-3, with TRBD1 identical over 8 bases. This CDR3 has 14 amino acids. The V gene end was trimmed by 6 bases and the J gene end by 4 bases; junction bases not matched to a gene: 6. CDR3 region: CASRPTGGPDTQYF. CDR3 coding DNA: TGTGCCAGCAGACCTACAGGGGGTCCAGATACGCAGTATTTT.

The chain couples TRBV6-2 or TRBV6-3 to TRBJ1-2, with 7 bases fitting TRBD1. J gave up 4 bases and V 0 bases, and 17 bases lay outside the gene matches. Germline V lookup: CDR1 MNHEY, CDR2 SVGEGT. The CDR3 loop spans 19 amino acids. The CDR3 is CASSYSGQKIAKDFYGYTF. In DNA form, the CDR3 reads TGTGCCAGCAGTTACTCGGGACAGAAGATTGCCAAGGATTTCTATGGCTACACCTTC.